This T cell receptor beta chain is drawn from a study of blood T cell repertoires in COVID-19. Looking at the study overall: Samples came from the United States, Italy and Spain, spanning acute and convalescent COVID-19. PBMCs, B-cell-depleted T cells, or T cells provided the cDNA or gDNA that made up the material.

V gave up 2 bases and J gave up 8 bases, with 15 bases separating them. The CDR3 contains 14 residues. Per germline, CDR1 LNHDA and CDR2 SQIVND (reference sequence). Per the study methods: Amplified reference gene primers provided the basis for estimating nucleated cell counts. Profiling relied on immunoSEQ multiplex PCR, and the TCRdb table lists in-frame clones only, not all of them. V and J calls and clone size are those listed in that table; D and trimming were worked out from the DNA. The sample has around 150,000 clones; about 77% are singletons. This chain uses TRBV19 with TRBJ1-2, with D possibly being TRBD1 (5 bases). The sequence was collected from a woman in her forties or fifties with active or convalescent COVID-19. Specimen: peripheral blood. The CDR3 loop reads CASSIREQGGGYTF. The CDR3 nucleotides read TGTGCCAGTAGTATACGGGAGCAGGGCGGAGGCTACACCTTC.